The clone carrying this T cell receptor (beta chain) was seen a few times. Its antigen remains unidentified. The sample is drawn from a study of liver allograft versus peripheral blood T cells. Looking at the study overall: Transplanted-liver T cell receptor repertoires were compared with recipients' peripheral blood repertoires. General study points: Differences were reported between the T cell receptor repertoires inside liver allografts and those that were detected in peripheral blood.

Using its own MiXCR run on the reads, TCRdb lists one record per CDR3 protein. The sample records 9,500 to 13,000 distinct CDR3 sequences, about 18% being singletons. The receptor was derived from a human patient who had a liver transplant. Part of the T cell pool may stem from the graft donor.

The CDR3, as DNA: TGCAGTGCGTGGGGTAGCGGGAACTACGAGCAGTACTTC. Amino acids: CSAWGSGNYEQYF. The chain employs TRBV20-1 and TRBJ2-7; TRBD2 matches 8 bases. V trimming: 6 bases; J trimming: 3 bases; junction bases outside the gene matches: 7. Germline loops: CDR1 DFQATT, CDR2 SNEGSKA (reference sequence). This CDR3 region has 13 residues.